One sample yielded the 21 T cell receptor beta chains listed below, sequenced in a study of T cell clonality in common variable immunodeficiency. The protocol was immunoSEQ multiplex PCR, while the TCRdb copy is restricted to in-frame clones and leaves out a portion. The profile covers roughly 58,000 clones, none occurring a single time. Source material: peripheral blood mononuclear cells. These receptors were collected from a person between 18 and 69 years old in good health.

A remark on this clone: The read stops 3 residues short of the end of the CDR3; the missing end is completed from the germline J gene. This sequence joins TRBV19 and TRBJ2-3, with a tentative D call TRBD1 (5 bases). CDR3 length: 12 residues. CDR1 LNHDA and CDR2 SQIVND come from the germline V gene (reference sequence). The CDR3 DNA, read in part, is TGTGCCAGTATGTGGGGCAATCAGCCG. This gives the protein CASMWGNQP. The full CDR3 protein reads CASMWGNQPQYF.

With regard to this clone: Read sequence stops 3 residues before the CDR3 end, and the germline J gene provides the missing end. The rearrangement joins TRBV7-2 to TRBJ2-2; tentative D call: TRBD1 (6 bases). The CDR3 runs to 13 residues. The germline V gene has CDR1 SGHTA and CDR2 FQGNSA. CDR3 bases read: TGTGCCAGCAGCCGGGACATATTTTCACCG. It yields the protein CASSRDIFSP. The entire CDR3 sequence reads CASSRDIFSPLFF.

Details on this clone: This may arise from a read error, as a much more abundant clone is one base away. The observed sequence ends 3 residues before the CDR3 terminus, with the missing tail filled in from the germline J gene. J is TRBJ2-2 and V is TRBV19; D may be TRBD1 (5 bases). This CDR3 region has 19 residues. CDR1 and CDR2 (germline): LNHDA, SQIVND (reference sequence). The CDR3 sequence is CASSPRPAGLGSGANVLFF. The DNA read from the CDR3 is TGTGCCAGTAGTCCCCGCCCGGCAGGGCTAGGCTCTGGGGCCAACGTG.

This clone was seen at least ten times. The sequenced fragment ends 3 residues before the CDR3 boundary, so the rest is inferred from the germline J gene. The chain is built from TRBV12-3 or TRBV12-4 and TRBJ2-7, with a tentative D call TRBD2 (6 bases). V shed 5 bases and J shed 1 base, with 15 bases lying between them. This CDR3 spans 15 amino acids. The sequenced CDR3 bases are TGTGCCAGCAGTCCGGAGGGTGACATTTCCTACGAG. Protein: CASSPEGDISYE. The CDR3, in full, reads CASSPEGDISYEQYF.

This clone was seen only a few times. The read ends 3 residues shy of where the CDR3 ends; the end is completed using the germline J gene. The gene calls are TRBV7-2 and TRBJ2-4, with D hard to call. The CDR3 is 11 amino acids. The germline CDR1 and CDR2 sequences are SGHTA and FQGNSA. CDR3 amino acids: CASGVNYGQYF. Partial CDR3 DNA: TGTGCCAGCGGAGTAAACTATGGT. Drawing the rest from reference TRBV7-2 and TRBJ2-4, the complete variable domain is GAGVSQSPSNKVTEKGKDVELRCDPISGHTALYWYRQSLGQGLEFLIYFQGNSAPDKSGLPSDRFSAERTGGSVSTLTIQRTQQEDSAVYLCASGVNYGQYFGAGTRLSVL.

This clone showed up many times. The CDR3 goes on 3 residues after the read ends, and that part is filled in from the germline J gene. The V gene is TRBV19, the J gene TRBJ2-2; a possible D gene is TRBD1 (6 bases). The CDR3 totals 16 residues. Germline V gene data show CDR1 as LNHDA and CDR2 as SQIVND (reference sequence). The V end lost 4 bases, the J end lost 1 base, and 13 bases lay between the germline ends. CDR3 loop: CASSKTPGQNTGELFF. The CDR3 bases that were read are TGTGCCAGTAGTAAAACCCCGGGACAGAACACCGGGGAG.

This clone was detected ten times or more. The sequenced fragment ends 3 residues before the CDR3 boundary, so the rest is inferred from the germline J gene. The J gene is TRBJ2-5, the V gene TRBV11-2; 8 positions match TRBD1. Germline CDR1 SGHAT, CDR2 FQNNGV. This CDR3 has 15 amino acids. Trimming cost V 4 bases and J 5 bases; bases outside gene matches: 9. CDR3 in amino acids: CASSSPRGLEETQYF. The sequenced part of the CDR3 DNA is TGTGCCAGCAGCTCTCCCAGGGGGCTGGAGGAGACC.

This clone came up many times. Read data end 3 residues before the CDR3 end; the end is taken from the germline J gene. The J gene is TRBJ1-6, the V gene TRBV7-9; D gene ambiguous. The germline CDR1 and CDR2 sequences are SEHNR and FQNEAQ (reference sequence). The V end lost 1 base, the J end lost 6 bases, and 10 bases lay between the germline ends. This CDR3 is built from 15 residues. CDR3 protein: CASSLGPMVNSPLHF. The CDR3 bases that were read are TGTGCCAGCAGCTTAGGGCCCATGGTTAATTCACCC. Drawing the rest from reference TRBV7-9 and TRBJ1-6, the complete variable domain is DTGVSQNPRHKITKRGQNVTFRCDPISEHNRLYWYRQTLGQGPEFLTYFQNEAQLEKSRLLSDRFSAERPKGSFSTLEIQRTEQGDSAMYLCASSLGPMVNSPLHFGNGTRLTVT.

In this sample, this clone turned up many times. The CDR3 extends 3 residues past the end of the read, so its final part is completed from the germline J gene. The V gene is TRBV6-2 or TRBV6-3, the J gene TRBJ1-5, with 7 bases that match TRBD1. Germline V gives CDR1 MNHEY, CDR2 SVGEGT. The CDR3 length is 15 residues. V lost 6 bases and J lost 3; bases outside the gene matches: 8. The DNA read from the CDR3 is TGTGCCAGCAGCCCCACCGACAGGGACAATCAGCCC. It is translated as CASSPTDRDNQP. The full CDR3 protein reads CASSPTDRDNQPQHF.

This clone was counted ten times or more. The sequence runs out 3 residues before the end of the CDR3; the remainder is reconstructed from the germline J gene. V usage is TRBV4-1 and J usage is TRBJ2-1; D possibly corresponds to TRBD1 (6 bases). The CDR3 has 15 residues. Trimming stripped 1 base from V and 4 bases from J, with 11 bases between. Germline assignment: CDR1 MGHRA and CDR2 YSYEKL. The sequenced CDR3 bases are TGCGCCAGCAGCCAAGTCACAGGGAAGTACAATGAG. Translating gives CASSQVTGKYNE. The full-length CDR3 reads as CASSQVTGKYNEQFF.

This clone was counted at least ten times. The read falls 3 residues short of the CDR3 end, and the missing part is taken from the germline J gene. V is TRBV20-1 and J is TRBJ2-1, with 8 bases identical to TRBD1. V was pared by 6 bases and J by 5 bases, with 9 bases of the junction left unmatched. CDR1 and CDR2 from the germline V gene are DFQATT and SNEGSKA (reference sequence). This CDR3 is 14 amino acids long. The sequenced part of the CDR3 DNA is TGCAGTGCGGAACACAGGGGGAAAAACAATGAG. This codes for CSAEHRGKNNE. The complete CDR3 protein is CSAEHRGKNNEQFF.

There are many counts of this clone. Read data end 3 residues before the CDR3 end; the end is taken from the germline J gene. J is TRBJ1-3 and V is TRBV13; no firm D call. This CDR3 contains 17 residues. The V end was cut by 3 bases, the J end by 0 bases, with 15 bases between. Germline CDR1 PRHDT, CDR2 FYEKMQ (reference sequence). The sequenced CDR3 bases are TGTGCCAGCAGCTTGTCCTTGTCGGGTATCTCTGGAAACACC. It encodes CASSLSLSGISGNT. The CDR3 as a whole reads CASSLSLSGISGNTIYF.

This clone was recorded many times. From the germline J gene comes the end of the CDR3, since the read stops 3 residues before it. The chain links TRBV20-1 to TRBJ2-6, with TRBD1 matching 8 bases. There are 15 residues in the CDR3. Germline CDR1 DFQATT, CDR2 SNEGSKA (reference sequence). After removal of 6 bases from V and 1 base from J, the junction contained 5 bases not matched to a gene. The CDR3 sequence is CSALDRASGANVLTF. Partial CDR3 DNA: TGCAGTGCACTGGACAGGGCTTCTGGGGCCAACGTC.

This clone was observed a handful of times. The CDR3 here is CSARVRRTNEQFF. The CDR3 DNA, read in part, is TGCAGTGCCCGGGTGCGGAGAACCAATGAG. The genes are TRBV20-1 and TRBJ2-1; D is unclear. The CDR3 is cut off 3 residues early in the read; its end comes from the germline J gene. The CDR3 consists of 13 residues. V lost 6 bases and J 6 bases, leaving 15 bases between the germline ends. Looked up from germline, CDR1 is DFQATT and CDR2 is SNEGSKA (reference sequence).

This clone was detected many times. Read data end 3 residues before the CDR3 end; the end is taken from the germline J gene. The chain carries TRBV6-2 or TRBV6-3 and TRBJ2-3, with D possibly TRBD1 on 6 matching bases. Per the germline V gene, CDR1 is MNHEY and CDR2 is SVGEGT. V was shortened by 6 bases and J by 8 bases, with 12 bases between the two germline ends. This CDR3 has 12 amino acids. CDR3 protein: CASRLGDTTQYF. The covered CDR3 bases are TGTGCCAGCAGGCTCGGGGACACTACG.

This clone was seen at least ten times. Coverage ceases 3 residues before the CDR3 finishes, and the germline J gene fills in the end. The chain joins TRBV4-2 to TRBJ1-2, with a tentative D call TRBD1 (5 bases). This CDR3 has 20 residues. Germline V gene lookup returns CDR1 LGHNA and CDR2 YNFKEQ. The part of the CDR3 DNA that was read is TGTGCCAGCAGCCCACGTCCCGGGGCTAGCGGGAGGGCCGACGTTTACGAC. It codes for CASSPRPGASGRADVYD. The CDR3, in full, reads CASSPRPGASGRADVYDYTF.

At least ten counts were recorded for this clone. The read finishes 3 residues shy of the CDR3 end, and the germline J gene is used to complete it. The genes are TRBV19 and TRBJ2-2; D gene uncertain. This CDR3 comprises 14 residues. Germline assignment: CDR1 LNHDA and CDR2 SQIVND (reference sequence). The V end was cut by 1 base, the J end by 2 bases, with 5 bases between. CDR3 bases read: TGTGCCAGTAGTATAGGACTTAACACCGGGGAG. Translated: CASSIGLNTGE. The entire CDR3 protein reads CASSIGLNTGELFF.

On this clone itself: The read halts 3 residues ahead of the CDR3 end, with the missing end drawn from the germline J gene. The chain uses TRBV19 and TRBJ1-2; D remains ambiguous. This CDR3 is built from 15 residues. In germline, CDR1 is LNHDA, CDR2 SQIVND (reference sequence). CDR3 residues: CASSIRLPQYNDYTF. CDR3 DNA, as far as it was read: TGTGCCAGTAGTATACGCCTTCCCCAATACAATGAC.

In its sample, this clone was seen many times. Sequencing ends 3 residues short of the CDR3 end; the germline J gene provides the rest. The chain is built from TRBV18 and TRBJ2-3; D call uncertain. The germline V and J ends were trimmed by 3 bases and 4 bases, with 8 bases remaining between them. Germline V gene sequence: CDR1 KGHSH, CDR2 LQKENI. This CDR3 contains 13 residues. The covered CDR3 bases are TGTGCCAGCTCACCTCTCACAGCAGATACG. Translated, it gives CASSPLTADT. The CDR3 in full is CASSPLTADTQYF. The complete variable domain, with remaining parts taken from reference TRBV18 and TRBJ2-3, reads NAGVMQNPRHLVRRRGQEARLRCSPMKGHSHVYWYRQLPEEGLKFMVYLQKENIIDESGMPKERFSAEFPKEGPSILRIQQVVRGDSAAYFCASSPLTADTQYFGPGTRLTVL.

This clone has a count of ten or more. The CDR3 end falls 3 residues outside the read, so it is completed with the germline J gene. The chain recombines TRBV18 with TRBJ2-1, with 8 bases aligning to TRBD2. The CDR3 spans 17 residues. The germline gives CDR1 KGHSH, CDR2 LQKENI. With 6 bases clipped from V and 2 bases from J, the junction kept 12 bases outside the gene matches. The part of the CDR3 DNA that was read is TGTGCCAGCTCCCACACAGCGGGAGAACCTGCCTACAATGAG. The encoded protein is CASSHTAGEPAYNE. The full CDR3 sequence reads CASSHTAGEPAYNEQFF.

This clone came up a few times. Given a much more abundant clone one base away, this may be a read error. The CDR3 extends 3 residues past the end of the read, so its final part is completed from the germline J gene. The V gene is TRBV19, the J gene TRBJ1-4, with D possibly TRBD1 on 5 matching bases. Germline V lookup: CDR1 LNHDA, CDR2 SQIVND (reference sequence). This CDR3 has 16 amino acids. The CDR3 bases that were read are TGTGCCAGTAGTATTAAGGTGGCGGGCGGGGCCAACGTA. Protein sequence: CASSIKVAGGANV. The whole CDR3 protein is CASSIKVAGGANVLFF.